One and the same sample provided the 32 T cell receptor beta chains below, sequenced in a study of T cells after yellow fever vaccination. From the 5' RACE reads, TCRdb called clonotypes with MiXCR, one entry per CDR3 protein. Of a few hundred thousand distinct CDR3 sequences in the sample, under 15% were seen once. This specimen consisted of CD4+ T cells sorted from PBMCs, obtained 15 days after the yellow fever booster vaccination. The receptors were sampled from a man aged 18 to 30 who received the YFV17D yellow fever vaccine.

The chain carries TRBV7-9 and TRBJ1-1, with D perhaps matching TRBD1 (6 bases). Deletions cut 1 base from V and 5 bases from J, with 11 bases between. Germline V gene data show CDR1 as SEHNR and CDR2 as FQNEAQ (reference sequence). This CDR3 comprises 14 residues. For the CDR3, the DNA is TGTGCCAGCAGCTTAGTACAGGGAGGTACTGAAGCTTTCTTT. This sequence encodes CASSLVQGGTEAFF.

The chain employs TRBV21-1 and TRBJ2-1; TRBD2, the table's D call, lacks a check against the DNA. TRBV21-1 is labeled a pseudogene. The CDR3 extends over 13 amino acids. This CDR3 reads CASSKRTAYEQFF. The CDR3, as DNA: TGTGCCAGCAGCAAACGGACCGCTTACGAGCAGTTCTTC.

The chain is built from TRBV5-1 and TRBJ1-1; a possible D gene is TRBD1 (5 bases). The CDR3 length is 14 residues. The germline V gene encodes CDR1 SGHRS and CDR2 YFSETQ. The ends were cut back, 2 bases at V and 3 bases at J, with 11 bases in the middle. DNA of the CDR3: TGCGCCAGCAGCTTCGACACGGGGCACACTGAAGCTTTCTTT. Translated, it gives CASSFDTGHTEAFF.

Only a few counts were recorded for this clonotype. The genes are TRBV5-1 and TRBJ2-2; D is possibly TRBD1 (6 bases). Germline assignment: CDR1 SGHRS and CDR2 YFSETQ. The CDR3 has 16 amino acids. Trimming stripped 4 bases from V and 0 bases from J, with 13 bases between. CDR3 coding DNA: TGCGCCAGCAGCAGTACCGGGACACCGAACACCGGGGAGCTGTTTTTT. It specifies CASSSTGTPNTGELFF.

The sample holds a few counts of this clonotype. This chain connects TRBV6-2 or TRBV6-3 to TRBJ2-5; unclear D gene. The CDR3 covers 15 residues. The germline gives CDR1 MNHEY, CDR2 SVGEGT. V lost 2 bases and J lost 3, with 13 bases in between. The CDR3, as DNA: TGTGCCAGCAGTTACGGGTTGCGCCCGGAAGAGACCCAGTACTTC. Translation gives CASSYGLRPEETQYF.

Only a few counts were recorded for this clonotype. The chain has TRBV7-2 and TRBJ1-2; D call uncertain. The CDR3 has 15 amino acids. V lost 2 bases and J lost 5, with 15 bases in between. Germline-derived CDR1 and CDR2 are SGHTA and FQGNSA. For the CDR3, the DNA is TGTGCCAGCAGCTTATCACAGCAACTCCCTTATGGCTACACCTTC. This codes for CASSLSQQLPYGYTF.

In DNA, the CDR3 is TGCAGCGTTTCCGCTGGGTACGAGCAGTACTTC. It specifies CSVSAGYEQYF. The rearrangement joins TRBV29-1 to TRBJ2-7, with D unclear. The germline gives CDR1 SQVTM, CDR2 ANQGSEA. V was clipped by 5 bases and J by 4 bases, with 9 bases between them. The CDR3 consists of 11 residues.

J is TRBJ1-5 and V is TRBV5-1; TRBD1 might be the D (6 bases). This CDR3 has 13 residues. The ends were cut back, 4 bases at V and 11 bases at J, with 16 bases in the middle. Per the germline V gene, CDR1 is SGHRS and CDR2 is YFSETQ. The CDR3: CASSASGESAQHF. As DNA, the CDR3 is TGCGCCAGCAGCGCCTCAGGGGAGTCGGCCCAGCATTTT.

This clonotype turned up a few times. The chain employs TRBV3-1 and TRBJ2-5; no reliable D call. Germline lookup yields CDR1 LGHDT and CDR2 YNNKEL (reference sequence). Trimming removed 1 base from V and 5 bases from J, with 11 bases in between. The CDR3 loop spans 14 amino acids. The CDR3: CASSQGNGGETQYF. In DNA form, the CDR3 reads TGTGCCAGCAGCCAAGGAAACGGTGGGGAGACCCAGTACTTC.

The CDR3 spells CASGLARDRISNEQFF. The CDR3, as DNA: TGTGCTAGTGGTTTGGCACGGGACAGAATAAGCAATGAGCAGTTCTTC. V usage is TRBV12-5 and J usage is TRBJ2-1, with 7 positions matching TRBD1. Germline loops: CDR1 LGHNT, CDR2 FRNRAP. The CDR3 runs to 16 residues. With 1 base clipped from V and 6 bases from J, the junction kept 9 bases outside the gene matches.

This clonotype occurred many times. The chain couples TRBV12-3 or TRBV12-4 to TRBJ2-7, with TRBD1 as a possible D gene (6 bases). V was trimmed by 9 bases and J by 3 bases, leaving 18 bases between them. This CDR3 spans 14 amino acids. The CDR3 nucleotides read TGTGCCAGGCTAGACAGGAAGACAGACTACGAGCAGTACGTC. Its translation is CARLDRKTDYEQYV.

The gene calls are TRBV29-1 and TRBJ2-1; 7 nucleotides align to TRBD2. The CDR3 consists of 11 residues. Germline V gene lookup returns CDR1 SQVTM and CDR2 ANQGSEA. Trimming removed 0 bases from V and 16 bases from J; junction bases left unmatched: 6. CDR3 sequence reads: CSVEDQGGGFF. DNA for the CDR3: TGCAGCGTTGAAGATCAAGGCGGGGGTTTCTTC.

In nucleotides, the CDR3 is TGTGCCAGCAGTTTAGCGCAGGGGATAGCGAGGATAAGCTCCTACAATGAGCAGTTCTTC. It is translated as CASSLAQGIARISSYNEQFF. V usage is TRBV12-3 or TRBV12-4 and J usage is TRBJ2-1, with a weak D call TRBD1 (6 bases). Trimming stripped 0 bases from V and 0 bases from J, with 21 bases between. The CDR3 runs to 20 residues.

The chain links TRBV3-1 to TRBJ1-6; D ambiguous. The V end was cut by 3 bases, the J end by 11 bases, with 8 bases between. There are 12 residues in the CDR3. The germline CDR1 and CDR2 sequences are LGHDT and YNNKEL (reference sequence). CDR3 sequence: CASSHRHPPLHF. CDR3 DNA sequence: TGTGCCAGCAGCCACCGACATCCACCCCTCCACTTT.

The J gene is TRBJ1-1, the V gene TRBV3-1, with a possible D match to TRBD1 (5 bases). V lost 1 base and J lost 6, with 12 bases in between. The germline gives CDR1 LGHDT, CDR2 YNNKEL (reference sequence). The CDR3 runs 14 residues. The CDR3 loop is CASSQGGGFPEAFF. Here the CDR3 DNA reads TGTGCCAGCAGCCAAGGTGGGGGGTTCCCTGAAGCTTTCTTT.

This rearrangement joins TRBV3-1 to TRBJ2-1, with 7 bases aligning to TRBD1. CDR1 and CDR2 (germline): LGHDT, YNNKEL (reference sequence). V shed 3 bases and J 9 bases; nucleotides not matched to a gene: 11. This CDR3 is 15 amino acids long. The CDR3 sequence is CASSHVPQGSVEQFF. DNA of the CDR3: TGTGCCAGCAGCCACGTACCACAGGGGAGTGTTGAGCAGTTCTTC.

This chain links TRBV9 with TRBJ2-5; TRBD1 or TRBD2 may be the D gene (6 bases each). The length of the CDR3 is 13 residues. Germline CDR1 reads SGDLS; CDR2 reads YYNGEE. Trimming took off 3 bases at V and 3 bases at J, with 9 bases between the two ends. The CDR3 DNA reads TGTGCCAGCAGCGGGGGGGCCGAAGAGACCCAGTACTTC. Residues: CASSGGAEETQYF.

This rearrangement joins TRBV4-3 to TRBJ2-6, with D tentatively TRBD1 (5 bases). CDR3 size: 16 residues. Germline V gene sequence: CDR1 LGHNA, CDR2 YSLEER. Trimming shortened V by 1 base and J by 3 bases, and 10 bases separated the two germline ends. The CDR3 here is CASSQGQGYGANVLTF. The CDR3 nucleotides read TGCGCCAGCAGCCAAGGCCAGGGCTATGGGGCCAACGTCCTGACTTTC.

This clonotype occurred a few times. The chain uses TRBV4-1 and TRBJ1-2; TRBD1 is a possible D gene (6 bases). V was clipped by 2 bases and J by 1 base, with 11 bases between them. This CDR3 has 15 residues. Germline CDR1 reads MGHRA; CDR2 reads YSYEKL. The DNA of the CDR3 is TGCGCCAGCAGCCAACAGGGGCGGGATAACTATGGCTACACCTTC. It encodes CASSQQGRDNYGYTF.

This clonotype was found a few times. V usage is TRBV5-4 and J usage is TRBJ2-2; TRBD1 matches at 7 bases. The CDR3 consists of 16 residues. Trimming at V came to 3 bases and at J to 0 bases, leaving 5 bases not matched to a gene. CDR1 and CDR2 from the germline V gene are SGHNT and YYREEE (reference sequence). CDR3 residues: CASSSGGQANTGELFF. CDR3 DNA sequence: TGTGCCAGCAGCTCCGGTGGACAGGCGAACACCGGGGAGCTGTTTTTT.

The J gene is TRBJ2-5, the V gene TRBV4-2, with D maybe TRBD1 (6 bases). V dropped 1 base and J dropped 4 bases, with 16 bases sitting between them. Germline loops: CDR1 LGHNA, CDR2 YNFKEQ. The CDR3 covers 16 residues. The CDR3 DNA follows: TGTGCCAGCAGCCAAGGGTACCAGGGGCTGACAGAGACCCAGTACTTC. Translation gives CASSQGYQGLTETQYF.

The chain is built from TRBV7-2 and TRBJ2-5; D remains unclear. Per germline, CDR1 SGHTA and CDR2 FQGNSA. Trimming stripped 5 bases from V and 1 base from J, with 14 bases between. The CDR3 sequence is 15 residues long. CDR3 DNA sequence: TGTGCCAGCAGCCCGAGGTTAGGCCCCCAAGAGACCCAGTACTTC. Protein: CASSPRLGPQETQYF.

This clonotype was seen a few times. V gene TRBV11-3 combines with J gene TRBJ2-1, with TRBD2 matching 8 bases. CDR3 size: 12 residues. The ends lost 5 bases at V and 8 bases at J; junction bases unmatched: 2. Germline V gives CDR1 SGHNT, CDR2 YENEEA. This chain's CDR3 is CASSRGGDEQFF. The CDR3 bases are TGTGCCAGCAGCCGGGGGGGCGATGAGCAGTTCTTC. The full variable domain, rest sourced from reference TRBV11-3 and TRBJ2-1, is EAGVVQSPRYKIIEKKQPVAFWCNPISGHNTLYWYLQNLGQGPELLIRYENEEAVDDSQLPKDRFSAERLKGVDSTLKIQPAELGDSAVYLCASSRGGDEQFFGPGTRLTVL.

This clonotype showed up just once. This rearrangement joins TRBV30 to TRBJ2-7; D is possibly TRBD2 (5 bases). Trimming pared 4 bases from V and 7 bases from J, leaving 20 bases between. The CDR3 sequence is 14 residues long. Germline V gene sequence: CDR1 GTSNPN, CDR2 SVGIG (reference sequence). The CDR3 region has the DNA TGTGCCTGGAACACCCCGGGATCCCTTGTTGAGCAGTACTTC. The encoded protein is CAWNTPGSLVEQYF.

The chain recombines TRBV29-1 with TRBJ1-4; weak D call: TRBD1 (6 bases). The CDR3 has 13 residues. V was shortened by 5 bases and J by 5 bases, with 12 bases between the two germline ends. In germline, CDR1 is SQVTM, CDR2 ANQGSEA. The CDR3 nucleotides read TGCAGCGTTTCTAGGACAGAAAATGAAAAACTGTTTTTT. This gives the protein CSVSRTENEKLFF.

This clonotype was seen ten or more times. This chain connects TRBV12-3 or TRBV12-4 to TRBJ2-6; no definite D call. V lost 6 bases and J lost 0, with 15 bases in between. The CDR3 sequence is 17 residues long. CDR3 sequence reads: CASSRSNAYSGANVLTF. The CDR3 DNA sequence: TGTGCCAGCAGCCGATCCAATGCTTACTCTGGGGCCAACGTCCTGACTTTC.

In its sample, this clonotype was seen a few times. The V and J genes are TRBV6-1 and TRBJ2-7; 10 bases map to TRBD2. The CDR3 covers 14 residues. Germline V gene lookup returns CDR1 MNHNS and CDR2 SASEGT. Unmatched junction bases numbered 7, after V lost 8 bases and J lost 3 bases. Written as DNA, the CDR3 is TGTGCCAGCGTATTAGCGGGGGGCCTCTACGAGCAGTACTTC. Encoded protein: CASVLAGGLYEQYF.

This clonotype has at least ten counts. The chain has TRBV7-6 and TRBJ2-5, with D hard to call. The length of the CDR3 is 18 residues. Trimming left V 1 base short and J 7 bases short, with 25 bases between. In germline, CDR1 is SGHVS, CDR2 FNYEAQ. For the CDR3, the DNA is TGTGCCAGCAGCTTAGGAACGGCTGGTGGGGTTCCTGGAGCGACCCAGTACTTC. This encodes CASSLGTAGGVPGATQYF.

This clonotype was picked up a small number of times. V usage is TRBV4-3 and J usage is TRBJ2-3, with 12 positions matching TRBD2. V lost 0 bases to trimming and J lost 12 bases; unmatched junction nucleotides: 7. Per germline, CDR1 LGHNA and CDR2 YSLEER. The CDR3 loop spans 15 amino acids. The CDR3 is CASSQETSGGSAQYF. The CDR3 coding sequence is TGCGCCAGCAGCCAAGAAACTAGCGGGGGGTCCGCACAGTATTTT.

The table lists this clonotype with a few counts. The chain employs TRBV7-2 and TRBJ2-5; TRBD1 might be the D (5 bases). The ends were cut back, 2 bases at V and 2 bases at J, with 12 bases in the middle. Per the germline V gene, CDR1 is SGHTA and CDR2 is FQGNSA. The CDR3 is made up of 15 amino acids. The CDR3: CASSLMVTAQETQYF. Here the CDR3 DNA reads TGTGCCAGCAGCTTAATGGTGACAGCACAAGAGACCCAGTACTTC. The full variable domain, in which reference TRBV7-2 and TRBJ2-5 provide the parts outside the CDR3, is GAGVSQSPSNKVTEKGKDVELRCDPISGHTALYWYRQSLGQGLEFLIYFQGNSAPDKSGLPSDRFSAERTGGSVSTLTIQRTQQEDSAVYLCASSLMVTAQETQYFGPGTRLLVL.

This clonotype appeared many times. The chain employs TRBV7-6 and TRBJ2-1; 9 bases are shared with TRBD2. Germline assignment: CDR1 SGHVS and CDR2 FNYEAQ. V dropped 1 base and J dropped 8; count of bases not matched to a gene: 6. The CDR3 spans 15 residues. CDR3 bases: TGTGCCAGCAGCTTAGTGCTAGCGGGGTCGGATGAGCAGTTCTTC. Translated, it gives CASSLVLAGSDEQFF.

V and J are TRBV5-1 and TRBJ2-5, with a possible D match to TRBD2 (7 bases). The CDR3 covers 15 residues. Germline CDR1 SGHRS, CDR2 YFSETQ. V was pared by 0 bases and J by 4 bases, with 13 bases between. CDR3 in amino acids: CASSLDRASGETQYF. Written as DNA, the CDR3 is TGCGCCAGCAGCTTGGACAGGGCTAGCGGAGAGACCCAGTACTTC.